Below, 18 T cell receptor beta chains from the same sample are listed, as sequenced in a study of regulatory T cells in long-lasting Graves disease. Relying on iRepertoire HTBI primers and Arm-PCR of CDR3 regions, the team built TCR beta libraries. TCRdb independently ran MiXCR on the multiplex PCR reads; one entry per CDR3 protein. The table records 350,000 to 550,000 distinct CDR3 sequences, less than 15% of them present only once. Time point here: newly diagnosed GD, antithyroid drugs for less than 3 months. RNA isolated from PBMCs was used to make the TCR library. Separately, the same data were catalogued under a study of T cells in Graves' hyperthyroidism and ophthalmopathy.

The sample was peripheral blood mononuclear cells (PBMCs), taken at new diagnosis, from a patient treated with antithyroid drugs. The receptors here all came from a woman aged 45-60 years with Graves disease.

To note about this clonotype: A much bigger clone sits one base away, suggesting this may be a read error. The genes are TRBV2 and TRBJ1-6; TRBD1 is a possible D gene (5 bases). The CDR3 extends over 12 amino acids. V lost 3 bases, J lost 9 bases, and 6 bases lay in between. Per the germline V gene, CDR1 is SNHLY and CDR2 is FYNNEI. CDR3 DNA: TGTGCCAGCAGTGACGGGGGTTCACCCCTCCACTTT. Translating gives CASSDGGSPLHF.

This clonotype was counted only a few times. The genes are TRBV4-2 and TRBJ2-6; D unclear. This CDR3 comprises 18 residues. V lost 0 bases to trimming and J lost 0 bases, with 12 bases between them. CDR1 is LGHNA, CDR2 YNFKEQ, per germline. The DNA of the CDR3 is TGTGCCAGCAGCCAAGAAATGGGCTCGAGCTCTGGGGCCAACGTCCTGACTTTC. Protein: CASSQEMGSSSGANVLTF.

This clonotype showed up many times. CDR3 residues: CSVGEGGSNQPQHF. CDR3 bases: TGCAGCGTTGGAGAGGGCGGCAGCAATCAGCCCCAGCATTTT. This chain joins TRBV29-1 and TRBJ1-5; the D is unclear. The CDR3 extends over 14 amino acids. The V gene lost 4 bases and the J gene lost 1 base, with 11 bases spanning the gap. Germline CDR1 reads SQVTM; CDR2 reads ANQGSEA.

In its sample, this clonotype was seen many times. The chain couples TRBV11-2 to TRBJ1-1; perhaps TRBD1 as D (5 bases). V shed 5 bases and J shed 4 bases, with 20 bases lying between them. CDR1 and CDR2 (germline): SGHAT, FQNNGV. The CDR3 runs 16 residues. This CDR3 is CASSPGDGHRSTEAFF. CDR3 nucleotide sequence: TGTGCCAGCAGCCCGGGGGACGGCCACAGGAGCACTGAAGCTTTCTTT. Using reference TRBV11-2 and TRBJ1-1 for the parts outside the CDR3, the full variable domain is EAGVAQSPRYKIIEKRQSVAFWCNPISGHATLYWYQQILGQGPKLLIQFQNNGVVDDSQLPKDRFSAERLKGVDSTLKIQPAKLEDSAVYLCASSPGDGHRSTEAFFGQGTRLTVV.

In its sample, this clonotype was seen once. A read error may be the cause here, since a much bigger clone is one base away. The V call is TRBV12-3 or TRBV12-4, the J call TRBJ2-7; 7 bases match TRBD2. V gave up 8 bases and J gave up 6 bases; unmatched junction bases: 7. The CDR3 is 12 amino acids. Here the CDR3 reads CASPLAGLEQYF. In DNA form, the CDR3 reads TGTGCCAGCCCCTTAGCGGGTCTCGAGCAGTACTTC.

The sample holds many counts of this clonotype. The genes are TRBV18 and TRBJ2-2; D remains unclear. The CDR3 has 13 residues. Germline V CDR1 and CDR2: KGHSH, LQKENI. Between the trimmed V and J ends, which lost 5 bases and 2 bases, there was a span of 6 bases. This chain's CDR3 is CASSASNTGELFF. The CDR3 nucleotides are TGTGCCAGCTCAGCGAGTAACACCGGGGAGCTGTTTTTT.

This clonotype occurred many times. The J gene is TRBJ2-2, the V gene TRBV2; 10 positions agree with TRBD2. Germline assignment: CDR1 SNHLY and CDR2 FYNNEI. CDR3 length: 18 amino acids. V lost 1 base, J lost 4 bases, and 9 bases stayed unmatched. DNA of the CDR3: TGTGCCAGCAGTGAAGATCTAGCGGGAGTACTGATCACCGGGGAGCTGTTTTTT. It codes for CASSEDLAGVLITGELFF.

This clonotype came up many times. The rearrangement links TRBV30 to TRBJ2-1; D assignment may be TRBD1 or TRBD2 (6 bases each). Trimming removed 3 bases from V and 4 bases from J, with 13 bases in between. Germline lookup yields CDR1 GTSNPN and CDR2 SVGIG (reference sequence). The CDR3 has 14 amino acids. DNA for the CDR3: TGTGCCTGGAGCAGGGGACTGGATTACAATGAGCAGTTCTTC. Residues: CAWSRGLDYNEQFF. Based on the CDR3 plus reference TRBV30 and TRBJ2-1, the full variable domain is SQTIHQWPATLVQPVGSPLSLECTVEGTSNPNLYWYRQAAGRGLQLLFYSVGIGQISSEVPQNLSASRPQDRQFILSSKKLLLSDSGFYLCAWSRGLDYNEQFFGPGTRLTVL.

This clonotype was counted many times. The gene calls are TRBV12-3 or TRBV12-4 and TRBJ1-1, with 10 bases identical to TRBD1. The V gene end was trimmed by 4 bases and the J gene end by 10 bases; junction bases not matched to a gene: 15. The CDR3 is 16 residues long. The CDR3 DNA reads as TGTGCCAGCAGTTCATACGGGACAGGGGACGCAGGGGTAGCTTTCTTT. Translation: CASSSYGTGDAGVAFF.

This clonotype was recorded many times. V gene TRBV6-5 combines with J gene TRBJ2-2; 10 bases are shared with TRBD1. Germline lookup yields CDR1 MNHEY and CDR2 SVGAGI. The CDR3 is 15 amino acids. With V trimmed by 2 bases and J by 4 bases, 1 base remained unmatched. DNA for the CDR3: TGTGCCAGCAGTTACGGACAGGGGGTCACCGGGGAGCTGTTTTTT. It specifies CASSYGQGVTGELFF.

This clonotype was counted at least ten times. The rearrangement joins TRBV7-9 to TRBJ1-1; D possibly corresponds to TRBD1 (6 bases). The CDR3 covers 13 residues. Germline V gene data show CDR1 as SEHNR and CDR2 as FQNEAQ (reference sequence). The V end was cut by 3 bases, the J end by 3 bases, with 8 bases between. DNA for the CDR3: TGTGCCAGCAGCTTGGAGGGGGACACTGAAGCTTTCTTT. It translates to CASSLEGDTEAFF. Together with reference TRBV7-9 and TRBJ1-1, the CDR3 gives the full variable domain: DTGVSQNPRHKITKRGQNVTFRCDPISEHNRLYWYRQTLGQGPEFLTYFQNEAQLEKSRLLSDRFSAERPKGSFSTLEIQRTEQGDSAMYLCASSLEGDTEAFFGQGTRLTVV.

This clonotype was observed at least ten times. This sequence joins TRBV30 and TRBJ1-2, with D possibly being TRBD1 (6 bases). The ends were cut back, 0 bases at V and 4 bases at J, with 9 bases in the middle. The germline V gene encodes CDR1 GTSNPN and CDR2 SVGIG (reference sequence). This CDR3 region has 13 residues. The CDR3 loop reads CAWSVKDSYGYTF. CDR3 in DNA: TGTGCCTGGAGTGTAAAGGACAGCTATGGCTACACCTTC.

This clonotype was counted many times. The chain recombines TRBV20-1 with TRBJ2-7; 7 bases are a match to TRBD1. V lost 4 bases, J lost 3 bases, and 6 bases stayed unmatched. The CDR3 has 13 amino acids. From germline, CDR1 is DFQATT and CDR2 SNEGSKA (reference sequence). CDR3 DNA: TGCAGTGCTAAGACAGGGTCCCACTACGAGCAGTACTTC. Amino acids: CSAKTGSHYEQYF.

This clonotype was detected many times. The chain couples TRBV7-9 to TRBJ1-2; 9 nucleotides agree with TRBD1. Trimming removed 2 bases from V and 4 bases from J; junction bases left unmatched: 17. Germline CDR1 and CDR2: SEHNR and FQNEAQ (reference sequence). The CDR3 is made up of 19 amino acids. CDR3 nucleotides: TGTGCCAGCAGCTTACGAAAAAGCCTAGACCCGGGACAGGGCTATGGCTACACCTTC. Its protein product is CASSLRKSLDPGQGYGYTF.

This clonotype was detected many times. The chain combines TRBV6-2 or TRBV6-3 with TRBJ2-5; D not certain. Germline CDR1 and CDR2: MNHEY and SVGEGT. Between the trimmed V and J ends, which lost 5 bases and 2 bases, there was a span of 15 bases. The CDR3 covers 15 residues. CDR3 nucleotide sequence: TGTGCCAGCAGTGATGGTTGGGCCAGTCAAGAGACCCAGTACTTC. It encodes CASSDGWASQETQYF.

This chain joins TRBV6-1 and TRBJ1-2; D is perhaps TRBD1 (5 bases). Deletions cut 9 bases from V and 4 bases from J, with 21 bases between. The germline gives CDR1 MNHNS, CDR2 SASEGT. CDR3 length: 15 residues. The CDR3, as DNA: TGTGCCAGTGGCGGGCAGGGCGGCGCGTCCTATGGCTACACCTTC. Protein product: CASGGQGGASYGYTF.

Many counts were recorded for this clonotype. The rearrangement uses TRBV4-2 and TRBJ1-1; D remains ambiguous. The germline CDR1 and CDR2 sequences are LGHNA and YNFKEQ. The CDR3 is made up of 12 amino acids. V lost 4 bases to trimming and J lost 4 bases, with 7 bases between them. CDR3 protein: CASSREGTEAFF. Here the CDR3 DNA reads TGTGCCAGCAGCCGTGAGGGCACTGAAGCTTTCTTT.

This clonotype was counted only a few times. This chain links TRBV6-5 with TRBJ2-7; D uncertain. Germline V gene data show CDR1 as MNHEY and CDR2 as SVGAGI. This CDR3 is built from 14 residues. V dropped 2 bases and J dropped 3 bases, with 11 bases sitting between them. Here the CDR3 reads CASSYLDAGYEQYF. The CDR3 bases are TGTGCCAGCAGTTACCTGGACGCAGGCTACGAGCAGTACTTC.